Shown below are 15 T cell receptor beta chains from a single sample sequenced in a study of T cells in Graves' hyperthyroidism and ophthalmopathy. RNA transcripts served as the template for amplifying TCR beta CDR3 regions. With the HTBI primer set, the TCR CDR3 went through a first round of RT-PCR. TCRdb re-derived calls from the multiplex PCR reads in MiXCR, one entry per CDR3 protein. Among about 250,000 distinct CDR3 sequences listed, around 22% were seen once. Sequencing was performed on blood. The receptors were gathered from a man in his thirties or forties with Graves' ophthalmopathy.

The chain couples TRBV5-1 to TRBJ2-3; D might be TRBD1 (5 bases). This CDR3 contains 14 residues. Trimming shortened V by 0 bases and J by 4 bases, and 9 bases separated the two germline ends. Per the germline V gene, CDR1 is SGHRS and CDR2 is YFSETQ. Here the CDR3 DNA reads TGCGCCAGCAGCTTGGGCAGGGCCCCAGATACGCAGTATTTT. Translated: CASSLGRAPDTQYF.

At least ten counts were recorded for this clonotype. The chain combines TRBV20-1 with TRBJ1-1; D not resolved. Trimming stripped 2 bases from V and 4 bases from J, with 11 bases between. CDR3 length equals 13 residues. The germline gives CDR1 DFQATT, CDR2 SNEGSKA (reference sequence). The CDR3 DNA reads as TGCAGTGCTAGACGGGGTGGTGGCACTGAAGCTTTCTTT. Protein product: CSARRGGGTEAFF.

V and J are TRBV27 and TRBJ2-3; 8 bases are a match to TRBD2. The CDR3 covers 16 residues. Trimming removed 1 base from V and 3 bases from J; junction bases left unmatched: 6. The germline V gene encodes CDR1 MNHEY and CDR2 SMNVEV (reference sequence). In DNA, the CDR3 is TGTGCCAGCAGTTTATTCGAAGCGGGAGCGACAGATACGCAGTATTTT. Translation gives CASSLFEAGATDTQYF.

Many counts were recorded for this clonotype. The CDR3 is CASRMGQGISGYTF. DNA of the CDR3: TGTGCCAGCCGCATGGGACAGGGGATTAGTGGCTACACCTTC. The V call is TRBV2, the J call TRBJ1-2; 10 bases are a match to TRBD1. Trimming removed 8 bases from V and 7 bases from J; junction bases left unmatched: 10. The length of the CDR3 is 14 residues. In germline, CDR1 is SNHLY, CDR2 FYNNEI.

The table lists this clonotype with many counts. The chain has TRBV28 and TRBJ1-5; D may be TRBD1 (6 bases). V lost 2 bases and J lost 7, with 18 bases in between. This CDR3 has 16 residues. CDR1 MDHEN and CDR2 SYDVKM come from the germline V gene. CDR3 coding DNA: TGTGCCAGCAGTTTAAGAGGGAGGGGGGATTGGCAGCCCCAGCATTTT. Its translation is CASSLRGRGDWQPQHF.

The chain uses TRBV28 and TRBJ2-1; 10 bases agree with TRBD2. With 2 bases clipped from V and 9 bases from J, the junction kept 13 bases outside the gene matches. The CDR3 consists of 17 residues. Per germline, CDR1 MDHEN and CDR2 SYDVKM. CDR3 sequence: CASSLPTLAGAPSEQFF. As DNA, the CDR3 is TGTGCCAGCAGTTTACCTACTCTAGCGGGAGCCCCCAGTGAGCAGTTCTTC.

The chain employs TRBV20-1 and TRBJ1-6, with 8 bases lining up with TRBD1. J gave up 10 bases and V 7 bases, and 6 bases lay outside the gene matches. The CDR3 covers 12 residues. Germline V gene sequence: CDR1 DFQATT, CDR2 SNEGSKA (reference sequence). In nucleotides, the CDR3 is TGCAGTGTTCAGGCAGGGGGCTCACCCCTCCACTTT. Protein: CSVQAGGSPLHF.

In its sample, this clonotype was seen a few times. This sequence joins TRBV18 and TRBJ1-1; D possibly corresponds to TRBD1 (5 bases). In germline, CDR1 is KGHSH, CDR2 LQKENI. The CDR3 runs 15 residues. Trimming stripped 0 bases from V and 4 bases from J, with 12 bases between. CDR3 protein: CASSPPQGGGTEAFF. CDR3 in DNA: TGTGCCAGCTCACCACCTCAGGGCGGCGGCACTGAAGCTTTCTTT.

The chain carries TRBV20-1 and TRBJ2-1; 10 bases agree with TRBD2. This CDR3 is built from 15 residues. Trimming removed 6 bases from V and 8 bases from J; junction bases left unmatched: 13. In germline, CDR1 is DFQATT, CDR2 SNEGSKA (reference sequence). CDR3 in amino acids: CSARPLAGASDEQFF. The CDR3 bases are TGCAGTGCCCGGCCTCTAGCGGGAGCGTCGGATGAGCAGTTCTTC.

This clonotype was observed a handful of times. The chain employs TRBV3-1 and TRBJ1-5; D not certain. The CDR3 is 15 amino acids. Per the germline V gene, CDR1 is LGHDT and CDR2 is YNNKEL (reference sequence). Trimming took off 2 bases at V and 2 bases at J, with 10 bases between the two ends. The CDR3 reads CASSQRGSGNQPQHF. CDR3 DNA sequence: TGTGCCAGCAGCCAAAGAGGGTCCGGCAATCAGCCCCAGCATTTT.

This clonotype was counted a few times. The chain employs TRBV5-8 and TRBJ2-4; D ambiguous. The CDR3 totals 12 residues. From germline, CDR1 is SGHTS and CDR2 YDEGEE. V lost 1 base to trimming and J lost 7 bases, with 6 bases between them. The CDR3 DNA sequence: TGTGCCAGCAGCTTGTTTATGAACATTCAGTACTTC. Protein sequence: CASSLFMNIQYF. The complete variable domain, with remaining parts taken from reference TRBV5-8 and TRBJ2-4, reads EAGVTQSPTHLIKTRGQQATLRCSPISGHTSVYWYQQALGLGLQFLLWYDEGEERNRGNFPPRFSGRQFPNYSSELNVNALELEDSALYLCASSLFMNIQYFGAGTRLSVL.

This clonotype was picked up many times. The J gene is TRBJ1-1, the V gene TRBV11-3; D call uncertain. The CDR3 covers 13 residues. V was clipped by 2 bases and J by 0 bases, with 4 bases between them. In germline, CDR1 is SGHNT, CDR2 YENEEA. CDR3: CASSLTVNTEAFF. DNA of the CDR3: TGTGCCAGCAGCTTAACGGTGAACACTGAAGCTTTCTTT.

V usage is TRBV28 and J usage is TRBJ2-7, with 8 bases lining up with TRBD1. Germline V gene lookup returns CDR1 MDHEN and CDR2 SYDVKM. J gave up 7 bases and V 1 base, and 9 bases lay outside the gene matches. This CDR3 has 15 amino acids. The CDR3 reads CASSLSPGGRREQYF. The CDR3 DNA follows: TGTGCCAGCAGTTTATCCCCAGGGGGCCGCCGGGAGCAGTACTTC.

This clonotype was detected ten times or more. The chain has TRBV7-2 and TRBJ1-1, with D maybe TRBD1 (6 bases). Germline CDR1 and CDR2: SGHTA and FQGNSA. Trimming pared 1 base from V and 5 bases from J, leaving 14 bases between. The CDR3 loop spans 15 amino acids. DNA of the CDR3: TGTGCCAGCAGCTTAGAGGGGGGCAGGTGGACTGAAGCTTTCTTT. Translation gives CASSLEGGRWTEAFF.

This clonotype came up many times. The V and J genes are TRBV27 and TRBJ2-6; 9 nucleotides align to TRBD1. The CDR3 extends over 18 amino acids. V was clipped by 5 bases and J by 2 bases; unmatched bases: 10. Germline CDR1 and CDR2: MNHEY and SMNVEV (reference sequence). This CDR3 reads CASSTHRGRVTGANVLTF. CDR3 nucleotides: TGTGCCAGCAGTACCCACAGGGGGCGCGTAACTGGGGCCAACGTCCTGACTTTC.